The clone carrying this TCR beta chain was observed once. The data were obtained in a study of blood T cell repertoires in COVID-19. Germline values: CDR1 MNHEY, CDR2 SVGAGI. The CDR3 loop spans 15 amino acids. V shed 5 bases and J shed 2 bases, with 12 bases lying between them. The cohort comprised adults aged roughly 18 to 100 years residing in some 24 US areas. Grouping used clinical history reported by participants in a survey and questionnaire. All recovered Cohort 3 donors got two negative PCRs, got clearance, or saw symptom resolution. Authors' data handling: How many nucleated cells were present was estimated from reference gene primer amplification. Produced via immunoSEQ multiplex PCR; TCRdb's table is partial and in-frame only. V and J calls and clone size are given by that table; D and trimming were obtained from the DNA. The table includes a few hundred thousand clones, 84% detected once.

Sequenced material: PBMCs or T cells enriched from blood (not recorded which). This chain links TRBV6-5 with TRBJ2-2, with D unclear. This sequence was found in a woman aged 40 to 49 who had recovered from COVID-19. The CDR3 coding sequence is TGTGCCAGCAGTACCAGATCGCTCAACACCGGGGAGCTGTTTTTT. Amino acid sequence: CASSTRSLNTGELFF.